This T cell receptor (beta chain) was identified during a study of early T cells in non-severe SARS-CoV-2 infection. Study context: Chains were not paired, and sequencing was done on bulk RNA from unsorted whole blood.

This clonotype was picked up a small number of times. Its antigen is currently unknown. General study results and limits: The study's VDJdb matching favored anti-spike CD8 responses and missed private and CD4 specificities.

Individually, cDNA molecules had unique molecular identifiers attached to them. TCRdb ran MiXCR on the 5' RACE reads and lists one entry per CDR3 protein. The table lists under 65,000 distinct CDR3 sequences, about 13% of them singletons. The length of the CDR3 is 16 residues. Germline lookup yields CDR1 SGHNT and CDR2 YYREEE (reference sequence). V lost 5 bases, J lost 0 bases, and 7 bases stayed unmatched. The TCR sequence derives from an adult who was a healthcare worker with PCR-confirmed SARS-CoV-2 infection or an uninfected control (not recorded which). This chain uses TRBV5-4 with TRBJ2-2, with 7 positions matching TRBD2. The source was whole blood, collected at baseline. CDR3 nucleotides: TGTGCCAGCAGGATTAGTGGACTAGCGAACACCGGGGAGCTGTTTTTT. This sequence encodes CASRISGLANTGELFF.